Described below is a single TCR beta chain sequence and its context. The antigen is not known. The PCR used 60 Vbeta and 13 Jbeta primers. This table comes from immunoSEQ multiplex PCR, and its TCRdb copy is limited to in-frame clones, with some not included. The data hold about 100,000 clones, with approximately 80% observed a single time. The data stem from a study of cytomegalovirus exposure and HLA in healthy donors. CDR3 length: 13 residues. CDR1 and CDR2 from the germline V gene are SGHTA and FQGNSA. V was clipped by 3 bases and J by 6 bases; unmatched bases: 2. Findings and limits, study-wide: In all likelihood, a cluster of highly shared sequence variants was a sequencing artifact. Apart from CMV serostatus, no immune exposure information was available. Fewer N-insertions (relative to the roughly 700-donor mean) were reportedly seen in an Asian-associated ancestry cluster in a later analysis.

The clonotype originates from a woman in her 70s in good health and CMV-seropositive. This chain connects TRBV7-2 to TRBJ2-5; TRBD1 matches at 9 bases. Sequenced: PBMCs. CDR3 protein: CASSLGQGQTQYF. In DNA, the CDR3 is TGTGCCAGCAGCTTGGGACAGGGACAGACCCAGTACTTC. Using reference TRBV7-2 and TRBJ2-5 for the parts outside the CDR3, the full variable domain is GAGVSQSPSNKVTEKGKDVELRCDPISGHTALYWYRQSLGQGLEFLIYFQGNSAPDKSGLPSDRFSAERTGGSVSTLTIQRTQQEDSAVYLCASSLGQGQTQYFGPGTRLLVL.